Presented here are 14 T cell receptor beta chains from one specimen sequenced in a study of identical twins. TCRdb re-called the 5' RACE reads with MiXCR, one entry per CDR3 protein. Of 650,000 to 750,000 distinct CDR3 sequences listed, 20% to 25% are singletons. These same data were also listed under a study on T cells expressing NK-cell markers.

Sequencing was performed on PBMCs. All receptors derive from a young woman in good health.

This clonotype has a handful of counts. The V gene is TRBV5-1, the J gene TRBJ2-7, with no clear D. Looked up from germline, CDR1 is SGHRS and CDR2 is YFSETQ. V lost 4 bases, J lost 4 bases, and 15 bases lay in between. The CDR3 has 14 amino acids. CDR3 in amino acids: CASSPDPNPYEQYF. The CDR3 bases are TGCGCCAGCAGCCCTGACCCGAACCCATACGAGCAGTACTTC.

This clonotype was recorded many times. The chain has TRBV20-1 and TRBJ1-4; D remains unclear. V lost 3 bases and J 8 bases, leaving 13 bases between the germline ends. CDR1 and CDR2 (germline): DFQATT, SNEGSKA (reference sequence). This CDR3 spans 13 amino acids. For the CDR3, the DNA is TGCAGTGCTAGCGGAGAGGAGAACGAAAAACTGTTTTTT. It yields the protein CSASGEENEKLFF.

This clonotype was seen a handful of times. The chain recombines TRBV11-2 with TRBJ1-2; tentative D call: TRBD1 (5 bases). The CDR3 extends over 13 amino acids. Between the trimmed V and J ends, which lost 4 bases and 2 bases, there was a span of 8 bases. Germline V lookup: CDR1 SGHAT, CDR2 FQNNGV. CDR3: CASSWAGNYGYTF. CDR3 nucleotide sequence: TGTGCCAGCAGCTGGGCAGGGAACTATGGCTACACCTTC.

The chain recombines TRBV6-2 or TRBV6-3 with TRBJ2-1; either TRBD1 or TRBD2 may supply D (6 bases each). Germline CDR1 MNHEY, CDR2 SVGEGT. The CDR3 is 17 amino acids. The V and J ends lost 5 bases and 5 bases respectively, with 22 bases between them. As DNA, the CDR3 is TGTGCCAGCAGTGGGGGGTCCGGGACACTGGGGAACAATGAGCAGTTCTTC. Its protein product is CASSGGSGTLGNNEQFF.

This clonotype was observed at least ten times. J is TRBJ2-1 and V is TRBV20-1, with 8 positions matching TRBD2. CDR1 is DFQATT and CDR2 is SNEGSKA in the germline V gene (reference sequence). V was clipped by 5 bases and J by 9 bases; unmatched bases: 18. The CDR3 extends over 16 amino acids. Here the CDR3 DNA reads TGCAGTGCTCTCTCCTTAGCGGGATCAGCCCGGCCTGAGCAGTTCTTC. Translating it yields CSALSLAGSARPEQFF.

The chain couples TRBV5-1 to TRBJ1-2; a possible D gene is TRBD1 (5 bases). V gave up 2 bases and J gave up 6 bases, with 11 bases separating them. Per the germline V gene, CDR1 is SGHRS and CDR2 is YFSETQ. The CDR3 loop spans 13 amino acids. The CDR3 sequence is CASSFSGPDGYTF. CDR3 sequence (DNA): TGCGCCAGCAGCTTCTCGGGACCTGATGGCTACACCTTC.

The chain joins TRBV20-1 to TRBJ2-3; no firm D call. Germline-derived CDR1 and CDR2 are DFQATT and SNEGSKA (reference sequence). The CDR3 has 13 amino acids. The germline V and J ends were trimmed by 6 bases and 4 bases, with 14 bases remaining between them. The CDR3 DNA reads as TGCAGTGCGGGCCTTAACCTTGCAGATACGCAGTATTTT. Translating gives CSAGLNLADTQYF.

In its sample, this clonotype was seen a few times. This rearrangement joins TRBV7-9 to TRBJ2-1, with D unresolved. Trimming removed 1 base from V and 12 bases from J, with 10 bases in between. The germline V gene has CDR1 SEHNR and CDR2 FQNEAQ (reference sequence). The CDR3 has 12 amino acids. CDR3 sequence: CASSLELPWQFF. CDR3 bases: TGTGCCAGCAGCTTAGAACTACCGTGGCAGTTCTTC.

This clonotype has a handful of counts. CDR3 loop: CSAREVVAAYEQYF. The CDR3 DNA sequence: TGCAGTGCTAGAGAGGTGGTAGCCGCCTACGAGCAGTACTTC. This rearrangement joins TRBV20-1 to TRBJ2-7; D is undetermined. Germline-derived CDR1 and CDR2 are DFQATT and SNEGSKA (reference sequence). The CDR3 totals 14 residues. Trimming cost V 0 bases and J 2 bases, with 11 bases left between them.

This clonotype occurred many times. The CDR3 nucleotides are TGCAGTGCTAGAGATCCCCAGGCTGAAGCTTTCTTT. Encoded protein: CSARDPQAEAFF. The chain carries TRBV20-1 and TRBJ1-1; D gene ambiguous. Trimming pared 0 bases from V and 6 bases from J, leaving 8 bases between. The CDR3 is made up of 12 amino acids. CDR1 is DFQATT, CDR2 SNEGSKA, per germline (reference sequence).

This clonotype was seen ten or more times. The V and J genes are TRBV27 and TRBJ2-7; possible D gene TRBD1, 6 bases. CDR3 size: 13 residues. Trimming left V 6 bases short and J 6 bases short, with 15 bases between. Germline CDR1 reads MNHEY; CDR2 reads SMNVEV (reference sequence). CDR3 in DNA: TGTGCCAGCAGAGACAGGAAACCTTCCGAGCAGTACTTC. Translated, it gives CASRDRKPSEQYF.

V usage is TRBV29-1 and J usage is TRBJ1-2, with a weak D call TRBD1 (5 bases). Germline CDR1 is SQVTM and CDR2 is ANQGSEA. Trimming took off 3 bases at V and 2 bases at J, with 7 bases between the two ends. The CDR3 is made up of 12 amino acids. The CDR3 reads CSVDQGNYGYTF. CDR3 DNA sequence: TGCAGCGTTGATCAGGGAAACTATGGCTACACCTTC.

The genes are TRBV20-1 and TRBJ1-3; D call uncertain. The CDR3 runs 14 residues. Germline CDR1 and CDR2: DFQATT and SNEGSKA (reference sequence). V was pared by 5 bases and J by 0 bases, with 11 bases between. The CDR3 DNA reads as TGCAGTGCTCAGAGAACTGACTCTGGAAACACCATATATTTT. Protein: CSAQRTDSGNTIYF.

The chain links TRBV5-1 to TRBJ2-3; 10 nucleotides align to TRBD2. The CDR3 sequence is 17 residues long. Germline lookup yields CDR1 SGHRS and CDR2 YFSETQ. The V and J ends lost 4 bases and 6 bases, in that order; junction bases with no gene match: 14. In DNA, the CDR3 is TGCGCCAGCAGCCTCCCCGTCCTAGCGGGGGCGGCGGATACGCAGTATTTT. This sequence encodes CASSLPVLAGAADTQYF.